This note documents a single TCR beta chain sequence. The method was immunoSEQ multiplex PCR; TCRdb's version includes in-frame clones alone and lacks a portion of them. The table has about 350,000 clones, roughly 90% seen once. These data come from a study of blood T cell repertoires in COVID-19. Material: PBMCs or T cells enriched from blood (not recorded which). This clonotype originated in a woman aged 25-40 years who had been exposed to COVID-19.

The CDR3, as DNA: TGTGCCAGCAGCTACAGTAGCGGTAGTGCAGGATTACAAGAGACCCAGTACTTC. Residues: CASSYSSGSAGLQETQYF. The chain recombines TRBV7-6 with TRBJ2-5; D is possibly TRBD2 (6 bases). The germline V gene encodes CDR1 SGHVS and CDR2 FNYEAQ. The CDR3 consists of 18 residues. With 4 bases removed from V and 2 bases from J, the gap between germline ends came to 23 bases.